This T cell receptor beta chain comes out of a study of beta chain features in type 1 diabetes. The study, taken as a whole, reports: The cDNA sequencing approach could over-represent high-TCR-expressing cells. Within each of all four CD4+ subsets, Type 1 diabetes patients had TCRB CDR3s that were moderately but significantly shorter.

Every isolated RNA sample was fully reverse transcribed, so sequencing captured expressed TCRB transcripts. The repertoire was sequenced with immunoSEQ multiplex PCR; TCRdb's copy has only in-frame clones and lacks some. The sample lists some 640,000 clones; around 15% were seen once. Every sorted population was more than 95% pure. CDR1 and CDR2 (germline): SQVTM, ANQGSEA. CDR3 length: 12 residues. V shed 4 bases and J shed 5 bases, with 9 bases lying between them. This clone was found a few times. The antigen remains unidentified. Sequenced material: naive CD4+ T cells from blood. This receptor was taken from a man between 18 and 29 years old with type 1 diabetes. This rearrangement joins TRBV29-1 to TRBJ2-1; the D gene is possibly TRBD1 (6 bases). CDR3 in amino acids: CSVGDINNEQFF. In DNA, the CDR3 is TGCAGCGTTGGGGACATCAACAATGAGCAGTTCTTC.